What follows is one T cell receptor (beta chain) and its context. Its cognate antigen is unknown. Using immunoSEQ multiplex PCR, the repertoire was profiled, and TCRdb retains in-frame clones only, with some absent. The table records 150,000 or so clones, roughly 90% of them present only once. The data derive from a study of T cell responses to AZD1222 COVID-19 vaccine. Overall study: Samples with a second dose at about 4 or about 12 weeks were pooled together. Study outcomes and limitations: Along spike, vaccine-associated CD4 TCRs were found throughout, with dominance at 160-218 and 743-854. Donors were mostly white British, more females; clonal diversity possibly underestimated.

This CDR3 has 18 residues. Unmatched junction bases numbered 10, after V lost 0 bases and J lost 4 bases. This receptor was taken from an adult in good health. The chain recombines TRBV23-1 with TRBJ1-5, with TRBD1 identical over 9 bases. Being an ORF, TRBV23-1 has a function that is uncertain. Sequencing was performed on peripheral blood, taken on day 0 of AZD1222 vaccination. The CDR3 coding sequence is TGCGCCAGCAGTCAATCGCGCGGGACAGGGAGTCTAAATCAGCCCCAGCATTTT. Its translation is CASSQSRGTGSLNQPQHF.